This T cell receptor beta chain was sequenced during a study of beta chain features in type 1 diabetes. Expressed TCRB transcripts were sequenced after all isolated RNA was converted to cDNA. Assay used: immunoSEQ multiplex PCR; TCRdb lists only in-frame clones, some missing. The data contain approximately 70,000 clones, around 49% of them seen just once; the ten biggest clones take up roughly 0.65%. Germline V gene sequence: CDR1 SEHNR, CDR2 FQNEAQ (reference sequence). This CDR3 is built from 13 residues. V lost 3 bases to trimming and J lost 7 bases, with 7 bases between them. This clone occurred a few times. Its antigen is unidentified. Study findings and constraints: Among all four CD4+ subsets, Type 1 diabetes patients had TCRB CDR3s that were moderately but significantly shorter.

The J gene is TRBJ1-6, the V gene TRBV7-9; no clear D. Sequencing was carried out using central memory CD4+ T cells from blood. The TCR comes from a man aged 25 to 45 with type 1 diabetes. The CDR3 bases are TGTGCCAGCAGCTTGGGCATGAATTCACCCCTCCACTTT. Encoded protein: CASSLGMNSPLHF.